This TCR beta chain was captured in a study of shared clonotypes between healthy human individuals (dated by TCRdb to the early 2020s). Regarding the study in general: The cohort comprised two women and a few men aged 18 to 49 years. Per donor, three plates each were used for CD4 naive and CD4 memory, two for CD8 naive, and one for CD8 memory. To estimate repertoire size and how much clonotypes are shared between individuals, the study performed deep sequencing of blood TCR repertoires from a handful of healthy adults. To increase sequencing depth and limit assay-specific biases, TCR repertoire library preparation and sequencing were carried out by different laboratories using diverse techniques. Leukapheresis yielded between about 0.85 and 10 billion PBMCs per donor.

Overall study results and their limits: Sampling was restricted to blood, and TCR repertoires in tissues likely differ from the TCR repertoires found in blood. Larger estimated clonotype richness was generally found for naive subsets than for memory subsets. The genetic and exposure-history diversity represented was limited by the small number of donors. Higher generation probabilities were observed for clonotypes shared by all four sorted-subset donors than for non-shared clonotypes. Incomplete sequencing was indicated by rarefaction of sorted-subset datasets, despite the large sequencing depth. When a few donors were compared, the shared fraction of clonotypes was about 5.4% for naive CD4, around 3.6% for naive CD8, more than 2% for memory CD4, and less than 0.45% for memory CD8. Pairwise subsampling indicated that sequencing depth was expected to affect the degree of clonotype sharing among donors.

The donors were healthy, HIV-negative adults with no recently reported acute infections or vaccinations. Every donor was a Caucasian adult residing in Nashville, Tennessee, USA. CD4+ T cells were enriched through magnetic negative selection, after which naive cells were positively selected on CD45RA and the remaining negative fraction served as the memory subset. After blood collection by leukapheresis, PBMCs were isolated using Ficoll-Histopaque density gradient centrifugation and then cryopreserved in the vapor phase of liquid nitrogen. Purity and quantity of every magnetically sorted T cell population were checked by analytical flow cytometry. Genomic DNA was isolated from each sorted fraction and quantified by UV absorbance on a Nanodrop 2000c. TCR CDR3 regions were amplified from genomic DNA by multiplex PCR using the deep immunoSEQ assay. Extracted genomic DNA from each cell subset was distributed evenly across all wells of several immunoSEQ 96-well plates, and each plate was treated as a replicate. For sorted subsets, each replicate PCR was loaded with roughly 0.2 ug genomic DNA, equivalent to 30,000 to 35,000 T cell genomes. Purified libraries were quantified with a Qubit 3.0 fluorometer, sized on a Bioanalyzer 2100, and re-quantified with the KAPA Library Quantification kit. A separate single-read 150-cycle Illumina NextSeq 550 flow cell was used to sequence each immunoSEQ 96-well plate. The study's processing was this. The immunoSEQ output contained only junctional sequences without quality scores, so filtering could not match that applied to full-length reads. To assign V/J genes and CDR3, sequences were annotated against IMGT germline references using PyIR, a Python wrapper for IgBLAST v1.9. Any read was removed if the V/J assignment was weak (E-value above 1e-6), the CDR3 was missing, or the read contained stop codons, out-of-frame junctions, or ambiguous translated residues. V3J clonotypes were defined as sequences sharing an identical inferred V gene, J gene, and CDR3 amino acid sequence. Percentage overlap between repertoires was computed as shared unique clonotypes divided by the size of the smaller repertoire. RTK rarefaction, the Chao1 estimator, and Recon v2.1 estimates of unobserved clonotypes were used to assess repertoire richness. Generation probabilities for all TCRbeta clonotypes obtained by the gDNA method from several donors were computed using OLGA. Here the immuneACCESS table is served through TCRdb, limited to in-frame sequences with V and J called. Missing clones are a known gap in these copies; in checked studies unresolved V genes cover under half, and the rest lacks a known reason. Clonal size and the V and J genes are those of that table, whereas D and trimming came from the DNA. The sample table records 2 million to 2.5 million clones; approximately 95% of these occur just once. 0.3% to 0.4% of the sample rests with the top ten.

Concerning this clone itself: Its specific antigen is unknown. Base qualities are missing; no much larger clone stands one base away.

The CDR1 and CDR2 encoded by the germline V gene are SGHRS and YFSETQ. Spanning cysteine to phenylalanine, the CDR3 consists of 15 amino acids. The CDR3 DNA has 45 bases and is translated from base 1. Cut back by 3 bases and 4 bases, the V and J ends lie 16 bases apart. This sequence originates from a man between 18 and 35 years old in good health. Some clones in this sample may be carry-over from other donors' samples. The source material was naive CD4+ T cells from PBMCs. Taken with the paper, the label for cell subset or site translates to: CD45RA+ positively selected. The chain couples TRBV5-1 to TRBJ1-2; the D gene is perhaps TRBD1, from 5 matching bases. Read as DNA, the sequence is TGCGCCAGCAGCTCCCAGGGAGGAAGGGCCTATGGCTACACCTTC. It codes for CASSSQGGRAYGYTF. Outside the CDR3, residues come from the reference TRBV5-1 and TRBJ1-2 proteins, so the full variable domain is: KAGVTQTPRYLIKTRGQQVTLSCSPISGHRSVSWYQQTPGQGLQFLFEYFSETQRNKGNFPGRFSGRQFSNSRSEMNVSTLELGDSALYLCASSSQGGRAYGYTFGSGTRLTVV.